This is a list of T cell receptor beta chains from one sample in a study of blood T cell repertoires in COVID-19. Some clones are missing from TCRdb's copy, which holds only in-frame ones; the method was immunoSEQ multiplex PCR. The table shows roughly 150,000 clones, with around nine tenths occurring only once. Sequencing was done on a sample of peripheral blood. These receptors originate from a woman older than 75 with COVID-19, enrolled during active disease. Each CDR3 is given with its conserved first and last residue. The D gene is left open where the match is weak. Rows give clone size only sometimes, using once, few, many, or a class for an expanded clone.

TRBV18	NA	TRBJ1-2	TRBD1	TGTGCCAGCTCACCAACCCTGACAGGGAAGAACTATGGCTACACCTTC	CASSPTLTGKNYGYTF
TRBV12-3/TRBV12-4	NA	TRBJ1-1	NA	TGTGCCAGCAGGTATCTGAACACTGAAGCTTTCTTT	CASRYLNTEAFF
TRBV7-2	NA	TRBJ1-1	NA	TGTGCCAGCAGCTTTGGAACCAGGAAAATCAACACTGAAGCTTTCTTT	CASSFGTRKINTEAFF
TRBV7-9	once	TRBJ1-2	NA	TGTGCCAGCAGCTTAACGAAAGCGCTTACCTATGGCTACACCTTC	CASSLTKALTYGYTF
TRBV6-2/TRBV6-3	NA	TRBJ1-3	NA	TGTGCCAGCAGTTACGGGAGCTCTGGAAACACCATATATTTT	CASSYGSSGNTIYF
TRBV4-1	NA	TRBJ2-1	NA	TGCGCCAGCAGCCAAGTTCGCAATGAGCAGTTCTTC	CASSQVRNEQFF
TRBV5-4	NA	TRBJ1-1	TRBD1	TGTGCCAGCAGCCTGGGACAGAAGAACACTGAAGCTTTCTTT	CASSLGQKNTEAFF
TRBV6-4	NA	TRBJ2-1	NA	TGTGCCAGCAGTGCGCAGAAATACAATGAGCAGTTCTTC	CASSAQKYNEQFF
TRBV19	few	TRBJ1-5	NA	TGTGCCAGTAGGCAACAGGGAAATCAGCCCCAGCATTTT	CASRQQGNQPQHF
TRBV6-5	NA	TRBJ1-6	NA	TGTGCCAGCACCAGGGGACATGATAATTCACCCCTCCACTTT	CASTRGHDNSPLHF
TRBV4-1	NA	TRBJ2-3	NA	TGCGCCAGCAGCCAAGATGAGGGACAAACGCAGTATTTT	CASSQDEGQTQYF
TRBV3-1/TRBV3-2	NA	TRBJ2-2	NA	TGTGCCAGCAGCCAAGGTCAGAACACCGGGGAGCTGTTTTTT	CASSQGQNTGELFF
TRBV6-2/TRBV6-3	NA	TRBJ2-7	TRBD2	TGTGCCAGCAGCAAACTAGCGGCCAGCTCCTACGAGCAGTACTTC	CASSKLAASSYEQYF
TRBV7-3	NA	TRBJ2-5	NA	TGTGCCAGCAGCTTAGGCGGAACAGAGACCCAGTACTTC	CASSLGGTETQYF
TRBV15	once	TRBJ1-1	NA	TGTGCCACCAGCAGAGAGGGAGGCACTGAAGCTTTCTTT	CATSREGGTEAFF
TRBV28	NA	TRBJ2-7	NA	TGTGCCAGCAGTTTAAGACAGGTCTCCTACGAGCAGTACTTC	CASSLRQVSYEQYF
TRBV6-6	NA	TRBJ2-4	TRBD2	TGTGCCAGCAGAGGACTAGCGGGAGTCGATCAGTACTTC	CASRGLAGVDQYF
TRBV29-1	NA	TRBJ2-1	TRBD1	TGCAGCGTTGATAAGGGACAGATAAATGAGCAGTTCTTC	CSVDKGQINEQFF
TRBV28	NA	TRBJ1-3	NA	TGTGCCAGCAACGGCGCTGCGGGGGTCGGAAACACCATATATTTT	CASNGAAGVGNTIYF
TRBV7-9	NA	TRBJ2-1	TRBD2	TGTGCCAGCAGCCCACACGGGACTAGCGGGAGTCGGAGGAATGAGCAGTTCTTC	CASSPHGTSGSRRNEQFF
TRBV2	NA	TRBJ1-5	TRBD1	TGTGCCAGCAGTGCCCAGGGGGCTCGACAGCCCCAGCATTTT	CASSAQGARQPQHF
TRBV3-1/TRBV3-2	NA	TRBJ2-3	NA	TGTGCCAGCAGCCAAGGACTTTGGAGCGGACTGAGCACAGATACGCAGTATTTT	CASSQGLWSGLSTDTQYF
TRBV21-1	few	TRBJ1-1	NA	TGTGCCAGCAGCAAAGAGGACAGGCTGAACACTGAAGCTTTCTTT	CASSKEDRLNTEAFF
TRBV29-1	NA	TRBJ1-5	TRBD1	TGCAGCGTCGGTCAGGGGGCGGGCGGGGAGCCCCAGCATTTT	CSVGQGAGGEPQHF
TRBV28	NA	TRBJ2-7	TRBD2	TGTGCCAGCAGTCTCCCCGGGACCGGCGGGGGCGAGCAGTACTTC	CASSLPGTGGGEQYF
TRBV5-1	NA	TRBJ2-5	TRBD2	TGCGCCAGCAGCGCGTACGGGACTAGCGGGAGTCAAGAGACCCAGTACTTC	CASSAYGTSGSQETQYF
TRBV28	NA	TRBJ2-7	NA	TGTGCCAGCAGCCCCGCGGGGCCCTACGAGCAGTACTTC	CASSPAGPYEQYF
TRBV5-1	NA	TRBJ1-1	NA	TGCGCCAGCAGCTTGGATTGGGGAGGAACTGAAGCTTTCTTT	CASSLDWGGTEAFF
TRBV28	NA	TRBJ1-5	NA	TGTGCCACCTGGGACAACAATCAGCCCCAGCATTTT	CATWDNNQPQHF
TRBV7-2	NA	TRBJ1-2	TRBD1	TGTGCCAGCAGCCTAGCCCCAGGACAGGGATATGGCTACACCTTC	CASSLAPGQGYGYTF
TRBV3-1/TRBV3-2	once	TRBJ2-5	NA	TGTGCCAGCAGCCGGAGACTAGGTCAAGAGACCCAGTACTTC	CASSRRLGQETQYF
TRBV5-1	once	TRBJ2-7	TRBD2	TGCGCCAGCAGCTTGGCCGGTGGACTAGCGGGAGGTGTCTCCTACGAGCAGTACTTC	CASSLAGGLAGGVSYEQYF
TRBV6-1	NA	TRBJ2-1	TRBD2	TGTGCCAGCAGTGAAGGGACTAGCGGAAGTCGAAACGTGCAGTTCTTC	CASSEGTSGSRNVQFF
TRBV27	NA	TRBJ2-6	TRBD1	TGTGCCAGCAGTCAGACAGGGCGTGGGGCCAACGTCCTGACTTTC	CASSQTGRGANVLTF
TRBV28	NA	TRBJ1-3	NA	TGTGCCAGCAGTTTATTTGGACAAACCTCTGGAAACACCATATATTTT	CASSLFGQTSGNTIYF
TRBV5-8	NA	TRBJ2-7	NA	TGTGCCAGCAGCTTGAAGCCGGGGTTCCACGAGCAGTACTTC	CASSLKPGFHEQYF
TRBV5-4	NA	TRBJ2-3	TRBD2	TGTGCCAGCAGCTTCCCCGGCGGGAGAGTCACAGATACGCAGTATTTT	CASSFPGGRVTDTQYF
TRBV19	NA	TRBJ2-7	NA	TGTGCCAGTAGCCAAATGGCGGGTAGGTCCTACGAGCAGTACTTC	CASSQMAGRSYEQYF
TRBV28	once	TRBJ1-1	NA	TGTGCCAGCAGTTTAGCCCCAGGGCGAGCGTCTGAAGCTTTCTTT	CASSLAPGRASEAFF
TRBV3-1/TRBV3-2	NA	TRBJ2-5	TRBD1	TGTGCCAGCAGCCAAAACAGGGGTATGCAAGAGACCCAGTACTTC	CASSQNRGMQETQYF
TRBV5-5	NA	TRBJ2-1	TRBD2	TGTGCCAGCAGCTTGATTTCCCCGGGACTAGCGTTTAGGCAGTTCTTC	CASSLISPGLAFRQFF
TRBV5-4	NA	TRBJ2-1	TRBD2	TGTGCCAGCAGCACTAGACTAGCGGGAGGTTCCTACAATGAGCAGTTCTTC	CASSTRLAGGSYNEQFF
TRBV7-2	NA	TRBJ1-2	NA	TGTGCCAGCAGCTTAGCCTTAGGGGGGGCCTATGGCTACACCTTC	CASSLALGGAYGYTF